These 20 T cell receptor beta chains were sequenced from one sample in a study of cytomegalovirus exposure and HLA in healthy donors. The method was immunoSEQ multiplex PCR; TCRdb's version includes in-frame clones alone and lacks a portion of them. Of 140,000 to 150,000 clones in the sample, 87% were seen once. The sample consisted of PBMCs. The receptors come from a man aged 18 to 29 in good health and CMV-seropositive.

This sequence joins TRBV6-5 and TRBJ2-7; 13 bases fit TRBD2. The CDR3 length is 16 residues. Per germline, CDR1 MNHEY and CDR2 SVGAGI. V trimming: 4 bases; J trimming: 1 base; junction bases outside the gene matches: 4. The CDR3 DNA reads as TGTGCCAGCAGTTGGACTAGCGGGAGAGGGTCCTACGAGCAGTACTTC. Protein: CASSWTSGRGSYEQYF.

The rearrangement joins TRBV30 to TRBJ2-1, with 9 bases identical to TRBD2. This CDR3 region has 18 residues. The junction had 16 bases not matched to a gene; V was cut back by 0 bases and J by 7 bases. CDR1 is GTSNPN and CDR2 is SVGIG in the germline V gene (reference sequence). CDR3: CAWSVYSGRISAWNEQFF. CDR3 nucleotide sequence: TGTGCCTGGAGTGTATACAGCGGGAGGATCTCCGCGTGGAATGAGCAGTTCTTC.

The chain uses TRBV6-5 and TRBJ2-7; 7 bases align to TRBD1. The CDR3 extends over 16 amino acids. Germline V gene sequence: CDR1 MNHEY, CDR2 SVGAGI. Trimming removed 3 bases from V and 2 bases from J; junction bases left unmatched: 10. The CDR3 nucleotides are TGTGCCAGCAGTTATTTTGGGGCAGGGGGTACCTACGAGCAGTACTTC. Encoded protein: CASSYFGAGGTYEQYF.

This chain links TRBV7-2 with TRBJ1-5, with 7 bases identical to TRBD1. This CDR3 has 15 residues. Losses at the gene ends were 1 base for V and 5 bases for J; bases not matched to a gene: 5. Germline V gene data show CDR1 as SGHTA and CDR2 as FQGNSA. CDR3 region: CASSLEGAADQPQHF. CDR3 DNA sequence: TGTGCCAGCAGCTTAGAGGGGGCGGCGGATCAGCCCCAGCATTTT.

CDR3 coding DNA: TGTGCCAGTAAAAGGAACAGAAACACAGATACGCAGTATTTT. Translation gives CASKRNRNTDTQYF. The chain joins TRBV19 to TRBJ2-3, with no clear D. The CDR3 totals 14 residues. Trimming left V 7 bases short and J 2 bases short, with 13 bases between. Germline V lookup: CDR1 LNHDA, CDR2 SQIVND (reference sequence).

The rearrangement joins TRBV6-6 to TRBJ1-6, with TRBD1 as a possible D gene (6 bases). Germline loops: CDR1 MNHNY, CDR2 SVGAGI (reference sequence). V lost 5 bases and J lost 7, with 6 bases in between. This CDR3 has 12 amino acids. CDR3 region: CASSQGNSPLHF. The CDR3 DNA reads as TGTGCCAGCAGTCAGGGGAATTCACCCCTCCACTTT.

This clone was counted once. The rearrangement joins TRBV4-2 to TRBJ2-7, with D unclear. CDR1 is LGHNA, CDR2 YNFKEQ, per germline. This CDR3 has 12 amino acids. V gave up 5 bases and J gave up 5 bases, with 10 bases separating them. CDR3 in amino acids: CASSAGDDEQYF. CDR3 nucleotides: TGTGCCAGCAGCGCAGGCGATGACGAGCAGTACTTC.

The V and J genes are TRBV6-1 and TRBJ2-7, with 12 positions matching TRBD2. This CDR3 comprises 14 residues. Germline V gene data show CDR1 as MNHNS and CDR2 as SASEGT. Unmatched junction bases numbered 4, after V lost 6 bases and J lost 4 bases. The CDR3 DNA is TGTGCCAGCAGCGAGGGGACTAGCGGGTACGAGCAGTACTTC. Residues: CASSEGTSGYEQYF.

This chain connects TRBV5-6 to TRBJ1-1; weak D call: TRBD1 (6 bases). V shed 7 bases and J shed 1 base, with 14 bases lying between them. CDR3 length equals 14 residues. CDR1 SGHDT and CDR2 YYEEEE come from the germline V gene. The CDR3 nucleotides are TGTGCCAGCTCCAGGGACACCACGAACACTGAAGCTTTCTTT. It specifies CASSRDTTNTEAFF.

The J gene is TRBJ1-2, the V gene TRBV7-2; TRBD1 agrees at 9 bases. Trimming removed 5 bases from V and 5 bases from J; junction bases left unmatched: 9. Germline CDR1 and CDR2: SGHTA and FQGNSA. The CDR3 runs 15 residues. The CDR3 DNA sequence: TGTGCCAGCAGCCCCCGGACAGGGGAGTATTATGGCTACACCTTC. Translated, it gives CASSPRTGEYYGYTF.

V is TRBV29-1 and J is TRBJ1-1; TRBD1 agrees at 9 bases. Germline values: CDR1 SQVTM, CDR2 ANQGSEA. J gave up 1 base and V 6 bases, and 12 bases lay outside the gene matches. The CDR3 covers 16 residues. CDR3 protein: CSVRDRASIQNTEAFF. DNA of the CDR3: TGCAGCGTGAGGGACAGGGCCTCCATTCAGAACACTGAAGCTTTCTTT.

This rearrangement joins TRBV2 to TRBJ2-7; TRBD1 matches at 10 bases. This CDR3 has 13 amino acids. Germline V lookup: CDR1 SNHLY, CDR2 FYNNEI. V shed 6 bases and J 5 bases; nucleotides not matched to a gene: 4. The CDR3 DNA reads as TGTGCCAGCAGCCCGGGACAGGGGAACGAGCAGTACTTC. As protein: CASSPGQGNEQYF. Full variable domain (rest looked up from reference TRBV2 and TRBJ2-7): EPEVTQTPSHQVTQMGQEVILRCVPISNHLYFYWYRQILGQKVEFLVSFYNNEISEKSEIFDDQFSVERPDGSNFTLKIRSTKLEDSAMYFCASSPGQGNEQYFGPGTRLTVT.

V is TRBV28 and J is TRBJ1-3, with D possibly matching TRBD1 (5 bases). Deletions cut 7 bases from V and 0 bases from J, with 10 bases between. Germline V lookup: CDR1 MDHEN, CDR2 SYDVKM. The CDR3 runs to 14 residues. Here the CDR3 reads CASIAGGSGNTIYF. The CDR3 region has the DNA TGTGCCAGCATCGCCGGGGGCTCTGGAAACACCATATATTTT.

V usage is TRBV4-1 and J usage is TRBJ2-1, with 10 nucleotides matching TRBD2. The CDR3 runs to 18 residues. Losses at the gene ends were 3 bases for V and 5 bases for J; bases not matched to a gene: 13. Germline V gene lookup returns CDR1 MGHRA and CDR2 YSYEKL. The CDR3 DNA reads as TGCGCCAGCAGCCAGATAGGACTAGCGGAGGGAAGGCACAATGAGCAGTTCTTC. As protein: CASSQIGLAEGRHNEQFF.

The V and J genes are TRBV5-3 and TRBJ1-4, with 9 bases identical to TRBD1. TRBV5-3 is an ORF, with its function uncertain. With V trimmed by 4 bases and J by 7 bases, 5 bases remained unmatched. This CDR3 is built from 14 residues. In DNA form, the CDR3 reads TGTGCCAGAAGCCACTTGGACAGGGGTGAAAAACTGTTTTTT. This gives the protein CARSHLDRGEKLFF.

V gene TRBV6-1 combines with J gene TRBJ2-5, with 8 bases aligning to TRBD2. The V gene end was trimmed by 3 bases and the J gene end by 4 bases; junction bases not matched to a gene: 10. Germline CDR1 and CDR2: MNHNS and SASEGT. CDR3 length: 16 amino acids. In DNA, the CDR3 is TGTGCCAGCAGTGATTTAGCGGGGACTGGAGGAGAGACCCAGTACTTC. Its translation: CASSDLAGTGGETQYF.

V is TRBV6-5 and J is TRBJ2-7, with D tentatively TRBD1 (6 bases). Germline V lookup: CDR1 MNHEY, CDR2 SVGAGI. Trimming removed 6 bases from V and 0 bases from J, with 15 bases in between. The CDR3 extends over 15 amino acids. This CDR3 is CASRGRGLSSYEQYF. The DNA of the CDR3 is TGTGCCAGCAGAGGCAGGGGCCTTAGCTCCTACGAGCAGTACTTC.

In this sample, this clone turned up once. The chain carries TRBV18 and TRBJ2-4; D is undetermined. Trimming shortened V by 3 bases and J by 0 bases, and 6 bases separated the two germline ends. The germline V gene encodes CDR1 KGHSH and CDR2 LQKENI. The CDR3 extends over 14 amino acids. The CDR3 protein is CASSPAVAKNIQYF. The CDR3 coding sequence is TGTGCCAGCTCACCCGCGGTAGCCAAAAACATTCAGTACTTC.

J is TRBJ2-7 and V is TRBV27, with TRBD1 matching 7 bases. Losses at the gene ends were 6 bases for V and 5 bases for J; bases not matched to a gene: 7. The CDR3 extends over 13 amino acids. Germline loops: CDR1 MNHEY, CDR2 SMNVEV (reference sequence). The CDR3 here is CASRLTGQDEQYF. CDR3 nucleotide sequence: TGTGCCAGCAGATTGACAGGGCAGGACGAGCAGTACTTC.

The chain employs TRBV7-2 and TRBJ1-6; possibly TRBD1 for D (6 bases). CDR3 size: 16 residues. The ends were cut back, 2 bases at V and 5 bases at J, with 13 bases in the middle. Germline CDR1 and CDR2: SGHTA and FQGNSA. The CDR3 sequence is CASSLLGDMNNSPLHF. The CDR3 region has the DNA TGTGCCAGCAGCTTATTGGGGGACATGAATAATTCACCCCTCCACTTT. Based on the CDR3 plus reference TRBV7-2 and TRBJ1-6, the full variable domain is GAGVSQSPSNKVTEKGKDVELRCDPISGHTALYWYRQSLGQGLEFLIYFQGNSAPDKSGLPSDRFSAERTGGSVSTLTIQRTQQEDSAVYLCASSLLGDMNNSPLHFGNGTRLTVT.